These 9 T cell receptor beta chains were all obtained from the same sample, sequenced in a study of T-cell reconstitution after alpha-beta-depleted transplantation in children. Construction of the TCRbeta library involved unique molecular identifiers. One entry per CDR3 protein, called by TCRdb with MiXCR from the PCR reads. The sample lists about 610,000 distinct CDR3 sequences; about 10% were seen once. The material was PBMCs from the stem cell graft donor, obtained from the stem cell graft. The source of these receptors is a human donor who donated a stem cell graft to a child with acute myeloid leukemia.

This chain links TRBV20-1 with TRBJ2-7; tentatively, D is TRBD1 (5 bases). CDR3 length: 13 residues. With 1 base removed from V and 7 bases from J, the gap between germline ends came to 14 bases. The germline gives CDR1 DFQATT, CDR2 SNEGSKA (reference sequence). The CDR3 region has the DNA TGCAGTGCTAGAGGAGAAGGGGTTCCGGAGCAGTACTTC. Protein: CSARGEGVPEQYF.

This clonotype was seen many times. Compared with germline, one end of the junction differs, possibly owing to a read error. V usage is TRBV6-5 and J usage is TRBJ2-1; 11 bases line up with TRBD2. There are 16 residues in the CDR3. Germline CDR1 is MNHEY and CDR2 is SVGAGI. CDR3 protein: CASSDSLAGAYNEQFF. The CDR3 DNA reads TGTGCCAGCAGTGACTCACTAGCGGGAGCCTACAATGAGCAGTTCTTC.

This clonotype was counted between two and nine times. V gene TRBV29-1 combines with J gene TRBJ2-1, with D perhaps assigned TRBD1 or TRBD2 (5 bases each). Trimming took 4 bases from V and 1 from J, leaving 8 bases between them. The CDR3 runs to 13 residues. Germline V gene sequence: CDR1 SQVTM, CDR2 ANQGSEA. Written as DNA, the CDR3 is TGCAGCGTTGTTGGGGGTTCCTACAATGAGCAGTTCTTC. Translation: CSVVGGSYNEQFF.

DNA for the CDR3: TGTGCCAGCAGGCCAGGTGGTACTGAAGCTTTCTTT. It specifies CASRPGGTEAFF. This chain links TRBV12-3 or TRBV12-4 with TRBJ1-1, with D unclear. V was trimmed by 6 bases and J by 5 bases, leaving 10 bases between them. This CDR3 region has 12 residues.

The chain joins TRBV14 to TRBJ2-1, with TRBD2 matching over 7 bases. V was pared by 0 bases and J by 0 bases, with 14 bases of the junction left unmatched. The CDR3 totals 20 residues. Germline assignment: CDR1 SGHDN and CDR2 FVKESK. The chain's CDR3 is CASSQEGLREAPLSYNEQFF. CDR3 bases: TGTGCCAGCAGCCAAGAAGGCCTACGGGAGGCCCCTCTCTCCTACAATGAGCAGTTCTTC.

This clonotype was detected a few times. The chain joins TRBV28 to TRBJ2-7; no clear D gene. Trimming took 6 bases from V and 3 from J, leaving 6 bases between them. The CDR3 extends over 11 amino acids. Germline assignment: CDR1 MDHEN and CDR2 SYDVKM. The CDR3 nucleotides read TGTGCCAGCAGCGGGTACTACGAGCAGTACTTC. It specifies CASSGYYEQYF.

The CDR3 protein is CASVEQRGQSRDFF. Written as DNA, the CDR3 is TGTGCCAGCGTCGAACAGAGAGGACAAAGTCGAGATTTCTTT. The V and J genes are TRBV6-2 or TRBV6-3 and TRBJ1-1, with D possibly being TRBD1 (5 bases). V was trimmed by 8 bases and J by 13 bases, leaving 26 bases between them. CDR3 length: 14 residues. The germline gives CDR1 MNHEY, CDR2 SVGEGT.

This clonotype was counted many times. The chain uses TRBV6-5 and TRBJ1-2, with 7 bases matching TRBD1. V was pared by 2 bases and J by 7 bases, with 16 bases of the junction left unmatched. The CDR3 contains 17 residues. The V gene's germline CDR1 is MNHEY and CDR2 SVGAGI. CDR3 region: CASSYVGQSAAWGGYTF. DNA for the CDR3: TGTGCCAGCAGTTACGTGGGACAGTCGGCGGCTTGGGGTGGCTACACCTTC.

This clonotype was seen only a few times. This rearrangement joins TRBV20-1 to TRBJ2-7, with TRBD2 matching over 7 bases. Trimming took 6 bases from V and 4 from J; bases not matched to a gene: 6. The CDR3 runs 12 residues. CDR1 DFQATT and CDR2 SNEGSKA come from the germline V gene (reference sequence). In DNA form, the CDR3 reads TGCAGTGCACCGGATAGCGGGTACGAGCAGTACTTC. This encodes CSAPDSGYEQYF.